This T cell receptor (beta chain) is drawn from a study of T-cell memory formation after mild COVID-19. Study summary: Largely donor-specific sequence clusters came from a couple of donors.

The authors produced TCR alpha and TCR beta cDNA libraries with sample barcodes and UMIs by 5'RACE using constant-segment primers. TCRdb analysed the 5' RACE reads with MiXCR anew, one entry per CDR3 protein. The table lists about 600,000 distinct CDR3 sequences, roughly 20% of them singletons. Sequencing was done on a sample of PBMCs or a T cell subset sorted from them (not recorded which). The TCR was taken from an adult woman who had mild COVID-19 (a few samples of this study predate the infection). Cell type and time point are not known.

The CDR3, as DNA: TGCAGTGCTAGATCCCCCTATAGGGAGGGCAATCAGCCCCAGCATTTT. Its protein is CSARSPYREGNQPQHF. This chain connects TRBV20-1 to TRBJ1-5, with D hard to call. V lost 2 bases and J lost 2, with 16 bases in between. The CDR3 spans 16 residues. Germline CDR1 reads DFQATT; CDR2 reads SNEGSKA (reference sequence).